The rows below give T cell receptor beta chains drawn from one sample of a study of T cell clones after liver transplantation. TCRdb keeps only in-frame clones here, not all; method: immunoSEQ multiplex PCR. The sample has roughly 65,000 clones, 80% to 95% seen once. Sequenced here: CD4+ T cells from blood, sampled about 25 months after liver transplant. These receptors came from a human patient who received a liver transplant. Some T cells may be the graft donor's. Each CDR3 is given with its conserved first and last residue. Each record gives: clone size, J gene, V gene, D gene, CDR3 length, CDR3 protein, CDR3 DNA. The D gene is left open where the match is weak. Clone size is stated in some rows and not others, as once, few, many or a class when expanded.

>once|TRBJ1-2|TRBV7-2|.|14
CASSLAPGALGYTF
TGTGCCAGCAGCTTAGCGCCAGGGGCTCTTGGCTACACCTTC
>.|TRBJ1-2|TRBV2|.|12
CASNDRSGGYTF
TGTGCCAGCAATGACAGGTCGGGGGGCTACACCTTC
>.|TRBJ2-5|TRBV29-1|.|13
CSVVGESQETQYF
TGCAGCGTCGTAGGGGAGTCCCAAGAGACCCAGTACTTC
>.|TRBJ2-7|TRBV27|.|12
CASSLLGTIPYF
TGTGCCAGCAGTTTGTTAGGTACCATTCCGTACTTC
>.|TRBJ2-5|TRBV25-1|TRBD2|15
CASSESGYREATQYF
TGTGCCAGCAGTGAATCCGGCTATCGGGAGGCGACCCAGTACTTC
>.|TRBJ1-1|TRBV21-1|.|17
CASSKVMAGYLNTEAFF
TGTGCCAGCAGCAAAGTAATGGCGGGGTACCTGAACACTGAAGCTTTCTTT
>.|TRBJ1-4|TRBV28|.|13
CASTQGTDEKLFF
TGTGCCAGCACCCAAGGGACCGATGAAAAACTGTTTTTT
>.|TRBJ2-6|TRBV5-1|TRBD1|17
CASSLTVTGAGANVLTF
TGCGCCAGCAGCTTGACCGTTACAGGGGCCGGGGCCAACGTCCTGACTTTC
>.|TRBJ2-5|TRBV9|TRBD2|16
CASSASGTSWEETQYF
TGTGCCAGCAGCGCTTCCGGGACTAGTTGGGAAGAGACCCAGTACTTC
>.|TRBJ2-6|TRBV6-6|.|16
CASRDIGSSGANVLTF
TGTGCCAGCAGGGACATCGGGAGCTCTGGGGCCAACGTCCTGACTTTC
>.|TRBJ2-5|TRBV21-1|.|13
CASSKEEAETQYF
TGTGCCAGCAGCAAAGAGGAAGCGGAGACCCAGTACTTC
>once|TRBJ2-7|TRBV11-2|TRBD1|16
CASSSRPGTGDHEQYF
TGTGCCAGCAGCTCCCGACCCGGGACAGGGGACCACGAGCAGTACTTC
>once|TRBJ2-2|TRBV5-4|.|13
CASSLAVTGELFF
TGTGCCAGCAGCTTGGCGGTCACCGGGGAGCTGTTTTTT
>.|TRBJ2-2|TRBV11-2|.|15
CASSLLRSDTGELFF
TGTGCCAGCAGCTTATTAAGGTCGGACACCGGGGAGCTGTTTTTT
>.|TRBJ1-5|TRBV19|.|14
CASSIQVSNQPQHF
TGTGCCAGTAGTATTCAGGTTAGCAATCAGCCCCAGCATTTT
>.|TRBJ2-5|TRBV7-8|.|14
CASSLRGAQETQYF
TGTGCCAGCAGCTTAAGGGGGGCGCAAGAGACCCAGTACTTC
>.|TRBJ2-5|TRBV7-9|TRBD1|14
CASSPGTGEETQYF
TGTGCCAGCAGCCCAGGGACAGGCGAAGAGACCCAGTACTTC
>once|TRBJ2-6|TRBV28|.|14
CASSFISGANVLTF
TGTGCCAGCAGTTTCATCTCTGGGGCCAACGTCCTGACTTTC
>.|TRBJ1-3|TRBV19|.|15
CASSQYREVGNTIYF
TGTGCCAGTAGTCAGTACAGGGAGGTTGGAAACACCATATATTTT
>.|TRBJ1-6|TRBV7-9|TRBD1|13
CASSRGPGSPLHF
TGTGCCAGCAGCAGGGGGCCGGGATCACCCCTCCACTTT
>.|TRBJ2-7|TRBV7-2|TRBD2|16
CASSPELGRVLDEQYF
TGTGCCAGCAGCCCCGAGTTGGGGAGGGTTTTAGACGAGCAGTACTTC
>.|TRBJ1-3|TRBV19|.|15
CASSTGGYTGNTIYF
TGTGCCAGTAGTACTGGGGGCTATACTGGAAACACCATATATTTT